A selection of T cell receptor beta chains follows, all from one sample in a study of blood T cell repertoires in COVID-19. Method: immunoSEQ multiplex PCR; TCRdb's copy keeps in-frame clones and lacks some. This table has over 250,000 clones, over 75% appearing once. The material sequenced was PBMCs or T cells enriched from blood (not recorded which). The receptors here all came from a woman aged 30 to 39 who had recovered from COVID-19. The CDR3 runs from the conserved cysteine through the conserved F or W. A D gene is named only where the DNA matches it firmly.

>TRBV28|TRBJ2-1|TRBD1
TGTGCCAGCAGGCCCTATACCGGGACAGGATACAATGAGCAGTTCTTC
CASRPYTGTGYNEQFF
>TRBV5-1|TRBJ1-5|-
TGCGCCAGCAGCTTGGGGAGAGACAGAAATCAGCCCCAGCATTTT
CASSLGRDRNQPQHF
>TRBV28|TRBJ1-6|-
TGTGCCAGCAGCCTAGGGGGGGCGCGGGGTAATTCACCCCTCCACTTT
CASSLGGARGNSPLHF
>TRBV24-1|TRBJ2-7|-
TGTGCCACCAGGGAACAGGTACAGACCTACGAGCAGTACTTC
CATREQVQTYEQYF
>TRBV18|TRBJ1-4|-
TGTGCCAGCTCACCACGACAGACTAATGAAAAACTGTTTTTT
CASSPRQTNEKLFF
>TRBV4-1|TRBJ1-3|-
TGCGCCAGCAGCCAAGATACGGGAGCCGGAAACACCATATATTTT
CASSQDTGAGNTIYF
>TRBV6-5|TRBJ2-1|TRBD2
TGTGCCAGCAGTCGCGATGTATTAGCGGGAAATGAGCAGTTCTTC
CASSRDVLAGNEQFF
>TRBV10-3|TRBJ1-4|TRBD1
TGTGCCATCAGTGAACGCGGACAGGGCACTAATGAAAAACTGTTTTTT
CAISERGQGTNEKLFF
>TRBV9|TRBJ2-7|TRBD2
TGTGCCAGCAGCGTAGGTCTAGCGGGAGGAATAAACCCCTACGAGCAGTACTTC
CASSVGLAGGINPYEQYF
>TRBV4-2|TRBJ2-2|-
TGTGCCAGCAGCCAAGAGTTAAACACCGGGGAGCTGTTTTTT
CASSQELNTGELFF
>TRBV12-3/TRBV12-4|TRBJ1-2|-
TGTGCCAGCAGTTTTGGTATCGGCTATGGCTACACCTTC
CASSFGIGYGYTF
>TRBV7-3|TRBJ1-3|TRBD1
TGTGCCAGCAGCTTCACAGGGGGTTCCGGAAACACCATATATTTT
CASSFTGGSGNTIYF
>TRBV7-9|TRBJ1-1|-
TGTGCCAGCAGCCCCCGTTCCCCACTTGAAGCTTTCTTT
CASSPRSPLEAFF
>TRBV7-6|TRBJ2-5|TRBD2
TGTGCCAGCAGCTTAGCGGCAGCGGGACTGAACCAAGAGACCCAGTACTTC
CASSLAAAGLNQETQYF
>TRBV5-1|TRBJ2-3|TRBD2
TGCGCCAGCAGCTTGGTGAGCGGGAGTGATACGCAGTATTTT
CASSLVSGSDTQYF
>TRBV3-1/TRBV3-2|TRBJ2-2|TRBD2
TGTGCCAGCAGCCAAGCGTCTTTGCTAGCGGGATATAGCGGGGAGCTGTTTTTT
CASSQASLLAGYSGELFF